This T cell receptor beta chain was found in a study of blood T cell repertoires in COVID-19. The overall study: Acute-phase and convalescent COVID-19 samples originated in the United States, Italy and Spain. T cells, B-cell-depleted T cells, or PBMCs supplied cDNA or gDNA.

Original processing methods: Using reference gene primer amplification, nucleated cell counts were estimated. Profiling relied on immunoSEQ multiplex PCR, and the TCRdb table lists in-frame clones only, not all of them. That table is the source of V, J and clone size, and D and trimming were worked out from the DNA. The table shows more than 200,000 clones, with roughly 80% occurring only once. V lost 1 base and J lost 1, with 11 bases in between. This CDR3 has 15 residues. Per germline, CDR1 SGHTA and CDR2 FQGNSA. The chain joins TRBV7-2 to TRBJ2-7; D perhaps matches TRBD2 (6 bases). Material for sequencing was peripheral blood. This receptor was identified in a woman of 80 years or more with acute or convalescent COVID-19. The CDR3 loop is CASSLGRGGSYEQYF. CDR3 DNA sequence: TGTGCCAGCAGCTTAGGGCGGGGCGGGTCCTACGAGCAGTACTTC.